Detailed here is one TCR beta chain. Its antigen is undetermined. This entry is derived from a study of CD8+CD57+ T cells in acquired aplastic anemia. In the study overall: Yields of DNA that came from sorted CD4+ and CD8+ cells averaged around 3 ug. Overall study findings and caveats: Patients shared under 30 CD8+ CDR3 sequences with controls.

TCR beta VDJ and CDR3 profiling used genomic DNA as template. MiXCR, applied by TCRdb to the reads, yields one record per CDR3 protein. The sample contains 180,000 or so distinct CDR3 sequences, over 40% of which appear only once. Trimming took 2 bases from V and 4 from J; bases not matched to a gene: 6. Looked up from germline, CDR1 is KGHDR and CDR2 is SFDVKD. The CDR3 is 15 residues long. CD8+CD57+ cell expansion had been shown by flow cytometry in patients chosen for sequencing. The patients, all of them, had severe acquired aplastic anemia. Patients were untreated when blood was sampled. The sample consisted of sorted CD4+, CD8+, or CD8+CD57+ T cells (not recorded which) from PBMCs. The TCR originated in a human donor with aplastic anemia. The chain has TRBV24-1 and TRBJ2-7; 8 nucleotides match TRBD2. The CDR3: CATSDSRGGIYEQYF. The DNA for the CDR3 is TGTGCCACCAGTGATTCTCGCGGGGGGATTTACGAGCAGTACTTC.